This T cell receptor (beta chain) was captured by sequencing in a study of shared clonotypes between healthy human individuals. The V segment lost 4 bases and the J segment 4 bases; nucleotides outside the gene matches: 8. The CDR3 has 16 residues. Germline CDR1 reads SNHLY; CDR2 reads FYNNEI. Donors comprised only Caucasian adults living in Nashville, Tennessee. Profiling relied on immunoSEQ multiplex PCR, and the TCRdb table lists in-frame clones only, not all of them. The data contain around 530,000 clones, around 78% of them singletons. Sample: PBMCs. The genes are TRBV2 and TRBJ1-4; 8 nucleotides agree with TRBD1. This sequence originates from a woman aged 40 to 55 in good health. Some clones in this sample may be carry-over from other donors' samples. CDR3 in amino acids: CASSGDRRAVNEKLFF. The DNA of the CDR3 is TGTGCCAGCAGTGGGGACAGGCGCGCAGTTAATGAAAAACTGTTTTTT.